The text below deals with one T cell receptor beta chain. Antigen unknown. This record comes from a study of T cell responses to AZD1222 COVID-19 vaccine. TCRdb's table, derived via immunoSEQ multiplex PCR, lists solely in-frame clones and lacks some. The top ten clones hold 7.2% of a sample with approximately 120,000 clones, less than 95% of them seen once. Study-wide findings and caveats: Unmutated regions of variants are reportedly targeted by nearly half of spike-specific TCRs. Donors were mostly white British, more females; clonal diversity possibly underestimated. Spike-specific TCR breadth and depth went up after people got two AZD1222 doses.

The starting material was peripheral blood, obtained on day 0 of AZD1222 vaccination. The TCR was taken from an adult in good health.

CDR3 protein: CASSRPGGLNTGELFF. CDR3 bases: TGTGCCAGTAGCCGCCCCGGCGGGTTGAACACCGGGGAGCTGTTTTTT. The rearrangement links TRBV19 to TRBJ2-2; a possible D gene is TRBD2 (5 bases). Per germline, CDR1 LNHDA and CDR2 SQIVND (reference sequence). This CDR3 is 16 amino acids long. The ends were cut back, 6 bases at V and 1 base at J, with 15 bases in the middle.